The 25 T cell receptor beta chains below were found in one sample sequenced in a study of T cells expressing NK-cell markers. For each CDR3 protein, TCRdb gives one entry from its re-call of the 5' RACE reads, without DNA. The table for this sample gives almost 450,000 distinct CDR3 sequences. Material: blood T cells: a sorted CD56 or NKG2C T cell subset, CD4+ or CD8+ T cells, or bulk PBMC T cells (not recorded which). These TCRs come from a woman between 18 and 75 years old in good health.

This chain joins TRBV2 and TRBJ1-5; checking the TCRdb D call of TRBD1 is not possible without DNA. The CDR3 has 15 residues. The germline V gene encodes CDR1 SNHLY and CDR2 FYNNEI. This CDR3 is CASSDDTGGFQPQHF.

This rearrangement joins TRBV14 to TRBJ2-7; TCRdb proposes TRBD1, but this gene call is untestable without DNA. The CDR3 is 15 amino acids. Per the germline V gene, CDR1 is SGHDN and CDR2 is FVKESK. CDR3 sequence reads: CASRPSGTGPYEQYF.

The chain carries TRBV5-6 and TRBJ2-1. Germline-derived CDR1 and CDR2 are SGHDT and YYEEEE. CDR3 length: 13 amino acids. CDR3 protein: CASSDSYYNEQFF.

V usage is TRBV7-9 and J usage is TRBJ2-5. Per germline, CDR1 SEHNR and CDR2 FQNEAQ (reference sequence). The CDR3 contains 13 residues. The CDR3 here is CASSFLNLETRYF.

The CDR3 reads CASSYSAGGSGNTIYF. The chain carries TRBV6-5 and TRBJ1-3. The CDR3 runs to 16 residues. Looked up from germline, CDR1 is MNHEY and CDR2 is SVGAGI.

The rearrangement joins TRBV18 to TRBJ2-7; checking the TCRdb D call of TRBD1 is not possible without DNA. CDR3 length: 14 residues. The germline V gene encodes CDR1 KGHSH and CDR2 LQKENI. CDR3 sequence reads: CASSLDRLTYEQYF.

The rearrangement uses TRBV7-2 and TRBJ2-1; as DNA is missing, the TRBD2 call by TCRdb cannot be tested. Germline V gives CDR1 SGHTA, CDR2 FQGNSA. The CDR3 has 14 residues. The CDR3: CASSLARETAEQFF.

The V and J genes are TRBV9 and TRBJ1-6. The CDR3 is made up of 14 amino acids. Germline V gene lookup returns CDR1 SGDLS and CDR2 YYNGEE. This CDR3 reads CASSVDRVASPLHF.

V gene TRBV20-1 combines with J gene TRBJ1-5; TCRdb's D call, TRBD1, is unchecked because there is no DNA. This CDR3 region has 15 residues. Germline values: CDR1 DFQATT, CDR2 SNEGSKA (reference sequence). Here the CDR3 reads CSASRTDYSNQPQHF.

V usage is TRBV4-2 and J usage is TRBJ1-2; there is no DNA to check the TCRdb D call of TRBD1. CDR1 is LGHNA and CDR2 is YNFKEQ in the germline V gene. CDR3 size: 18 residues. CDR3 sequence: CASSQGSGAAPQRGGYTF.

The chain couples TRBV6-2 or TRBV6-3 to TRBJ1-5; the TCRdb D gene call, TRBD1, has no DNA to confirm it. Germline CDR1 reads MNHEY; CDR2 reads SVGEGT. The CDR3 sequence is 20 residues long. CDR3 region: CASSSYRIIFPSNSNQPQHF.

The chain recombines TRBV7-2 with TRBJ2-5. The CDR3 has 14 amino acids. From germline, CDR1 is SGHTA and CDR2 FQGNSA. The CDR3 reads CASSFKRNQETQYF.

The chain couples TRBV27 to TRBJ2-1; the TCRdb D gene call, TRBD1, has no DNA to confirm it. CDR1 and CDR2 (germline): MNHEY, SMNVEV (reference sequence). CDR3 size: 12 residues. CDR3 protein: CASRARGSEQFF.

The chain is built from TRBV7-9 and TRBJ2-3; the TCRdb D gene call, TRBD2, has no DNA to confirm it. The V gene's germline CDR1 is SEHNR and CDR2 FQNEAQ (reference sequence). CDR3 length: 17 residues. CDR3 sequence: CASGRFISGRATDTQYF.

This chain links TRBV20-1 with TRBJ2-2; no DNA is available, so the TRBD1 call from TCRdb remains unchecked. The CDR3 spans 14 residues. Looked up from germline, CDR1 is DFQATT and CDR2 is SNEGSKA (reference sequence). Here the CDR3 reads CSARTTGDTGELFF.

J is TRBJ2-2 and V is TRBV4-3; TCRdb lists TRBD1, though no DNA is available to test this call. The length of the CDR3 is 17 residues. Germline V lookup: CDR1 LGHNA, CDR2 YSLEER. CDR3 in amino acids: CASSQVRTGGDTGELFF.

CDR3: CSAPCGKSSYNEQFF. The chain recombines TRBV29-1 with TRBJ2-1; TCRdb picks TRBD1, but there is no DNA to check that call. The germline V gene has CDR1 SQVTM and CDR2 ANQGSEA. This CDR3 contains 15 residues.

The chain couples TRBV18 to TRBJ2-1; TCRdb's D call of TRBD2 is untestable without DNA. The CDR3 runs to 16 residues. CDR1 and CDR2 (germline): KGHSH, LQKENI. CDR3 loop: CASTAVLAAAMVEQFF.

The genes are TRBV20-1 and TRBJ1-4; the D gene TCRdb calls, TRBD1, cannot be checked with no DNA. The CDR3 is 15 residues long. In germline, CDR1 is DFQATT, CDR2 SNEGSKA (reference sequence). The CDR3: CSAPETGATNEKLFF.

The rearrangement uses TRBV27 and TRBJ2-7; as DNA is missing, the TRBD1 call by TCRdb cannot be tested. CDR3 length: 15 amino acids. Per germline, CDR1 MNHEY and CDR2 SMNVEV (reference sequence). The CDR3 loop reads CASSGGRDIPYEQYF.

The chain employs TRBV6-5 and TRBJ2-1; TCRdb's assignment of TRBD2 cannot be checked, as there is no DNA. From germline, CDR1 is MNHEY and CDR2 SVGAGI. The CDR3 is 16 residues long. The CDR3 region is CASSSRLAGVYNEQFF.

The chain's CDR3 is CSARGTLNSPLHF. V gene TRBV20-1 combines with J gene TRBJ1-6; as DNA is missing, the TRBD1 call by TCRdb cannot be tested. Germline CDR1 is DFQATT and CDR2 is SNEGSKA (reference sequence). This CDR3 contains 13 residues.

The chain carries TRBV10-3 and TRBJ2-7; checking the TCRdb D call of TRBD2 is not possible without DNA. CDR3 length: 14 residues. CDR1 is ENHRY and CDR2 is SYGVKD in the germline V gene. CDR3 sequence reads: CAISDIAGSYEQYF.

The chain is built from TRBV19 and TRBJ2-2; TCRdb lists TRBD2, though no DNA is available to test this call. The CDR3 covers 15 residues. In germline, CDR1 is LNHDA, CDR2 SQIVND (reference sequence). CDR3 sequence reads: CASSAGLAGAGELFF.

The chain employs TRBV4-3 and TRBJ2-5; TCRdb proposes TRBD1, but this gene call is untestable without DNA. The length of the CDR3 is 15 residues. Looked up from germline, CDR1 is LGHNA and CDR2 is YSLEER. The CDR3 spells CASSQQTGGGETQYF.